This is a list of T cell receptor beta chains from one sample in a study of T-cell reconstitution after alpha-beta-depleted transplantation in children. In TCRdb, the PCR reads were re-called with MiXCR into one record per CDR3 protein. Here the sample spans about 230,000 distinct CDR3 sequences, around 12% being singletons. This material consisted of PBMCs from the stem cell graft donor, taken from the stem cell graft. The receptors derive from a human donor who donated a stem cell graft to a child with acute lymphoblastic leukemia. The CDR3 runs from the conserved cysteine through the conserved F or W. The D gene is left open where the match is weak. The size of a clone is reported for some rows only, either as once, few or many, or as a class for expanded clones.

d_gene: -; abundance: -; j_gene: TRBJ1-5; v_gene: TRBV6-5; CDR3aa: CASRGHETQPQHF; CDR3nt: TGTGCCAGCAGAGGCCATGAAACGCAGCCCCAGCATTTT
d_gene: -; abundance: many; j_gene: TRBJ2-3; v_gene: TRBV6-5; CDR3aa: CASSPARAGAGTDTQYF; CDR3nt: TGTGCCAGCAGCCCCGCACGCGCGGGGGCCGGCACAGATACGCAGTATTTT
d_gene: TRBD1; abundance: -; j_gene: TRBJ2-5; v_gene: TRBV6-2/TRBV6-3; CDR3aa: CASSYPDRGEETQYF; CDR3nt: TGTGCCAGCAGTTACCCGGACAGGGGTGAAGAGACCCAGTACTTC
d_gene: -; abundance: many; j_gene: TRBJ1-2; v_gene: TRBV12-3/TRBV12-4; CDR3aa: CASSPWVIPYYSNYGYTF; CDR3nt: TGTGCCAGCAGCCCCTGGGTGATACCGTACTACTCTAACTATGGCTACACCTTC
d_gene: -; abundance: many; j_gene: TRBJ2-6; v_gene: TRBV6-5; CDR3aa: CASSWAQVSGANVLTF; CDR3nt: TGTGCCAGCAGTTGGGCACAGGTCTCTGGGGCCAACGTCCTGACTTTC
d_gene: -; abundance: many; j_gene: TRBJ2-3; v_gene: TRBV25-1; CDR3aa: CASSETIGGPSTDTQYF; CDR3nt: TGTGCCAGCAGTGAAACCATCGGGGGACCAAGCACAGATACGCAGTATTTT
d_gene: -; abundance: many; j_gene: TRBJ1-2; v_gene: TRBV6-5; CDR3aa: CASSSPGQSDYGYTF; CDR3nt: TGTGCCAGCAGTTCCCCCGGACAGTCAGACTATGGCTACACCTTC
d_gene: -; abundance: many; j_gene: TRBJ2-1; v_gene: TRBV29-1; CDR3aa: CSVEDKGAYNEQFF; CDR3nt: TGCAGCGTTGAAGATAAAGGCGCCTACAATGAGCAGTTCTTC
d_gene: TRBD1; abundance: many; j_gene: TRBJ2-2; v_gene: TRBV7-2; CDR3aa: CASSRDSGELFF; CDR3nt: TGTGCCAGCAGCCGGGACAGCGGGGAGCTGTTTTTT
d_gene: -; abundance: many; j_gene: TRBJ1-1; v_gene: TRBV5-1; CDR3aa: CASSLELATEAFF; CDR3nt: TGCGCCAGCAGCTTGGAGCTGGCCACTGAAGCTTTCTTT
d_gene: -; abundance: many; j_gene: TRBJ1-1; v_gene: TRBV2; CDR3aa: CASSETRWLQAFF; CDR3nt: TGTGCCAGCAGCGAAACCAGATGGCTTCAAGCTTTCTTT
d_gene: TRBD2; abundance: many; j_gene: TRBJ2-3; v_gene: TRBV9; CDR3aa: CASSVPQAGGIGSTDTQYF; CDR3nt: TGTGCCAGCAGCGTCCCTCAAGCGGGGGGGATTGGTAGCACAGATACGCAGTATTTT
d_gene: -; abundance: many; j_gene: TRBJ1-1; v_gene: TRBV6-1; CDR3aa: CASSERGQGTEAFF; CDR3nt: TGTGCCAGCAGTGAAAGGGGCCAGGGTACTGAAGCTTTCTTT